A single sample gave rise to the 20 T cell receptor beta chains below, sequenced in a study of T cell repertoires in cytomegalovirus infection (dated by TCRdb to the late 2010s). TCRdb lists the instrument as Illumina HiSeq 1500. The raw public data were reprocessed by TCRdb itself: fastp quality trimming at Q25, MiXCR clonotype calling, in-frame beta chains only. Here each entry gathers all rows of one CDR3 protein and keeps the most common genes and DNA. The sample table lists about 740,000 distinct CDR3 sequences, 35% of them with a count of one. More than 2.5% of the sample is in the top ten clones. Sequences were obtained from PBMCs. Receptor source: a human donor in good health (CMV status not recorded). Some clones in this sample may be carry-over from other donors' samples.

The chain joins TRBV12-5 to TRBJ2-3; tentatively, D is TRBD2 (5 bases). The CDR3 has 14 residues. Germline V lookup: CDR1 LGHNT, CDR2 FRNRAP. V lost 1 base and J 6 bases, leaving 11 bases between the germline ends. CDR3: CASGLEKLGDTQYF. For the CDR3, the DNA is TGTGCTAGTGGTTTGGAAAAACTAGGGGATACGCAGTATTTT.

This clonotype was seen a handful of times. The chain links TRBV28 to TRBJ1-1; 7 nucleotides match TRBD1. Germline V lookup: CDR1 MDHEN, CDR2 SYDVKM. This CDR3 contains 13 residues. With 3 bases clipped from V and 7 bases from J, the junction kept 5 bases outside the gene matches. The CDR3 sequence is CASSFSTGYEAFF. In DNA form, the CDR3 reads TGTGCCAGCAGTTTTTCGACAGGGTATGAAGCTTTCTTT.

The chain recombines TRBV28 with TRBJ2-1; perhaps TRBD1 as D (6 bases). Trimming cost V 5 bases and J 6 bases, with 17 bases left between them. This CDR3 is 15 amino acids long. The germline V gene has CDR1 MDHEN and CDR2 SYDVKM. CDR3 sequence reads: CASSPGLGALNEQFF. Here the CDR3 DNA reads TGTGCCAGCAGTCCCGGACTGGGGGCCCTCAATGAGCAGTTCTTC. Looking up the rest from reference TRBV28 and TRBJ2-1 gives the full variable domain: DVKVTQSSRYLVKRTGEKVFLECVQDMDHENMFWYRQDPGLGLRLIYFSYDVKMKEKGDIPEGYSVSREKKERFSLILESASTNQTSMYLCASSPGLGALNEQFFGPGTRLTVL.

V usage is TRBV19 and J usage is TRBJ1-5; D unclear. CDR1 and CDR2 (germline): LNHDA, SQIVND (reference sequence). The V end was cut by 8 bases, the J end by 6 bases, with 11 bases between. The CDR3 runs 12 residues. The CDR3 loop is CASSSLFQPQHF. DNA for the CDR3: TGTGCCAGTTCTTCCTTGTTTCAGCCCCAGCATTTT.

The DNA of the CDR3 is TGTGCCAGCAGCGTAACCGGGACAGGGCTTGCAACTAATGAAAAACTGTTTTTT. Protein product: CASSVTGTGLATNEKLFF. The J gene is TRBJ1-4, the V gene TRBV5-4; 9 bases map to TRBD1. The germline V gene has CDR1 SGHNT and CDR2 YYREEE (reference sequence). The CDR3 has 18 amino acids. V shed 4 bases, J shed 0 bases, and the junction held 10 bases outside the gene matches.

The CDR3 DNA is TGTGCCAGCAGCTTAAGCCCCAGGGACAGGAACACTGAAGCTTTCTTT. Amino acid sequence: CASSLSPRDRNTEAFF. The rearrangement links TRBV11-2 to TRBJ1-1; TRBD1 aligns across 7 bases. CDR1 and CDR2 (germline): SGHAT, FQNNGV. With V trimmed by 2 bases and J by 1 base, 7 bases remained unmatched. The CDR3 runs to 16 residues. Based on the CDR3 plus reference TRBV11-2 and TRBJ1-1, the full variable domain is EAGVAQSPRYKIIEKRQSVAFWCNPISGHATLYWYQQILGQGPKLLIQFQNNGVVDDSQLPKDRFSAERLKGVDSTLKIQPAKLEDSAVYLCASSLSPRDRNTEAFFGQGTRLTVV.

This clonotype was observed at least ten times. CDR3 region: CASSYEGQGLAGANVLTF. The DNA of the CDR3 is TGTGCCAGCAGCTACGAGGGACAGGGGCTTGCTGGGGCCAACGTCCTGACTTTC. V is TRBV7-2 and J is TRBJ2-6, with TRBD1 matching 10 bases. Trimming cost V 4 bases and J 2 bases; bases outside gene matches: 8. Germline V lookup: CDR1 SGHTA, CDR2 FQGNSA. The CDR3 length is 18 residues.

Regarding this clonotype: The germline gene is not matched at one end of the junction; a read error may be the cause. This sequence joins TRBV7-2 and TRBJ2-7; a weak D match, TRBD1 (5 bases). The V gene's germline CDR1 is SGHTA and CDR2 FQGNSA. The length of the CDR3 is 14 residues. The CDR3 DNA reads TGTGCCAGCTGCTTAGCCATAAAGGGGCACGAGCAGTACTTC. This translates into CASCLAIKGHEQYF. The full variable domain, rest sourced from reference TRBV7-2 and TRBJ2-7, is GAGVSQSPSNKVTEKGKDVELRCDPISGHTALYWYRQSLGQGLEFLIYFQGNSAPDKSGLPSDRFSAERTGGSVSTLTIQRTQQEDSAVYLCASCLAIKGHEQYFGPGTRLTVT.

This clonotype was seen only a few times. The chain links TRBV12-3 or TRBV12-4 to TRBJ1-5, with 8 positions matching TRBD1. The V gene end was trimmed by 6 bases and the J gene end by 7 bases; junction bases not matched to a gene: 11. This CDR3 spans 15 amino acids. The CDR3 nucleotides are TGTGCCAGCAGGACCGGGACAGGAATCGGGCAGCCCCAGCATTTT. Protein product: CASRTGTGIGQPQHF.

Of note for this clonotype: A much larger clone sits a single nucleotide away, making a read error possible. The chain links TRBV6-4 to TRBJ2-3; no clear D gene. The CDR3 contains 13 residues. Trimming pared 2 bases from V and 2 bases from J, leaving 5 bases between. Germline-derived CDR1 and CDR2 are MRHNA and SNTAGT. The CDR3 loop reads CASSDRATDTQYF. The CDR3 bases are TGTGCCAGCAGTGACAGGGCCACAGATACGCAGTATTTT.

The chain joins TRBV25-1 to TRBJ2-1; maybe TRBD1 (5 bases). The ends were cut back, 4 bases at V and 7 bases at J, with 17 bases in the middle. The germline V gene encodes CDR1 MGHDK and CDR2 SYGVNS. This CDR3 has 15 amino acids. The CDR3 DNA reads TGTGCCAGCAGTGGCCCACTGGACACCAATAATGAGCAGTTCTTC. Translating gives CASSGPLDTNNEQFF.

The chain carries TRBV12-5 and TRBJ2-2; TRBD1 aligns across 8 bases. The V gene end was trimmed by 2 bases and the J gene end by 7 bases; junction bases not matched to a gene: 6. CDR3 size: 15 residues. The V gene's germline CDR1 is LGHNT and CDR2 FRNRAP. As DNA, the CDR3 is TGTGCTAGTGGTTTGAGAACAGGGGGGTTCGGGGAGCTGTTTTTT. Its protein is CASGLRTGGFGELFF.

The gene calls are TRBV6-2 or TRBV6-3 and TRBJ2-7; D tentatively fits TRBD1 or TRBD2 (5 bases each). The CDR3 spans 15 residues. V gave up 7 bases and J gave up 3 bases, with 19 bases separating them. Germline lookup yields CDR1 MNHEY and CDR2 SVGEGT. The CDR3 DNA reads TGTGCCAGCACCTCGTTTGGGGGAAGGCACTACGAGCAGTACTTC. It is translated as CASTSFGGRHYEQYF.

V gene TRBV11-2 combines with J gene TRBJ2-5; D tentatively reads TRBD1 or TRBD2 (5 bases each). The CDR3 totals 15 residues. V was shortened by 5 bases and J by 3 bases, with 16 bases between the two germline ends. CDR1 and CDR2 (germline): SGHAT, FQNNGV. The DNA of the CDR3 is TGTGCCAGCAGCCCTCGGGGCAGGGCAGAAGAGACCCAGTACTTC. Translated, it gives CASSPRGRAEETQYF. Supplemented by reference TRBV11-2 and TRBJ2-5, the full variable domain reads EAGVAQSPRYKIIEKRQSVAFWCNPISGHATLYWYQQILGQGPKLLIQFQNNGVVDDSQLPKDRFSAERLKGVDSTLKIQPAKLEDSAVYLCASSPRGRAEETQYFGPGTRLLVL.

The genes are TRBV29-1 and TRBJ2-2; D may be TRBD2 (6 bases). The CDR3 totals 14 residues. The V gene lost 7 bases and the J gene lost 5 bases, with 17 bases spanning the gap. CDR1 and CDR2 from the germline V gene are SQVTM and ANQGSEA. CDR3 bases: TGCAGCGCAAAAGGGAGCGGGTTTACCGGGGAGCTGTTTTTT. Encoded protein: CSAKGSGFTGELFF.

This clonotype has ten or more counts. This chain uses TRBV7-8 with TRBJ2-1, with a possible D match to TRBD2 (5 bases). The CDR3 runs 14 residues. CDR1 is SGHVS, CDR2 FQNEAQ, per germline. The ends were cut back, 0 bases at V and 8 bases at J, with 11 bases in the middle. The CDR3, as DNA: TGTGCCAGCAGCTTAGCAACTAGAGTTGATGAGCAGTTCTTC. It encodes CASSLATRVDEQFF. The full variable domain, with the rest looked up from reference TRBV7-8 and TRBJ2-1, is GAGVSQSPRYKVAKRGQDVALRCDPISGHVSLFWYQQALGQGPEFLTYFQNEAQLDKSGLPSDRFFAERPEGSVSTLKIQRTQQEDSAVYLCASSLATRVDEQFFGPGTRLTVL.

In nucleotides, the CDR3 is TGCAGTGCTAGGGACTGGCGGGGCAGGGGGGACTATGGCTACACCTTC. Translated, it gives CSARDWRGRGDYGYTF. The chain employs TRBV20-1 and TRBJ1-2, with 7 bases lining up with TRBD1. J lost 3 bases, V lost 3 bases, and 13 bases had no gene match. The germline CDR1 and CDR2 sequences are DFQATT and SNEGSKA (reference sequence). The CDR3 has 16 residues.

This chain links TRBV28 with TRBJ2-5; D gene ambiguous. In germline, CDR1 is MDHEN, CDR2 SYDVKM. CDR3 length equals 11 residues. V was clipped by 3 bases and J by 9 bases, with 8 bases between them. The CDR3 sequence is CASSLAMAQYF. CDR3 DNA sequence: TGTGCCAGCAGTTTGGCCATGGCCCAGTACTTC.

This clonotype was seen ten or more times. This rearrangement joins TRBV7-8 to TRBJ1-5; the D is unclear. Trimming removed 0 bases at V and 0 bases at J, with 12 bases between. Germline V gives CDR1 SGHVS, CDR2 FQNEAQ. This CDR3 has 17 residues. CDR3 DNA: TGTGCCAGCAGCTTAGCGTTAACAGCGCCTAGCAATCAGCCCCAGCATTTT. Protein: CASSLALTAPSNQPQHF.

This chain links TRBV19 with TRBJ1-3; perhaps TRBD1 as D (5 bases). The V end lost 6 bases, the J end lost 0 bases, and 21 bases lay between the germline ends. The CDR3 length is 18 residues. Germline V gene lookup returns CDR1 LNHDA and CDR2 SQIVND (reference sequence). CDR3 nucleotides: TGTGCCAGTAGCCTCGACCACGGGACGGAACTCTCTGGAAACACCATATATTTT. Translated: CASSLDHGTELSGNTIYF.